Detailed here is one T cell receptor (beta chain). These data belong to a study of blood T cells in healthy people across ages. This CDR3 contains 13 residues. Germline values: CDR1 SEHNR, CDR2 FQNEAQ (reference sequence). The V end was cut by 1 base, the J end by 6 bases, with 10 bases between. Combining a sample-barcoded 5' primer with a J-beta primer mix, a second PCR ran for 7 to 11 cycles. Each cDNA molecule carried a tag from a template-switch adaptor that contained 12 random nucleotides. TCRdb fed the 5' RACE reads into MiXCR, producing one record per CDR3 protein. The table includes about 1.8 million distinct CDR3 sequences, 49% detected once.

Sequences were obtained from blood. The chain is built from TRBV7-9 and TRBJ2-7; D ambiguous. The sequence was collected from a woman aged 40 to 50 in good health. CDR3 amino acids: CASSLVPASEQYF. CDR3 bases: TGTGCCAGCAGCTTAGTTCCAGCCTCCGAGCAGTACTTC.